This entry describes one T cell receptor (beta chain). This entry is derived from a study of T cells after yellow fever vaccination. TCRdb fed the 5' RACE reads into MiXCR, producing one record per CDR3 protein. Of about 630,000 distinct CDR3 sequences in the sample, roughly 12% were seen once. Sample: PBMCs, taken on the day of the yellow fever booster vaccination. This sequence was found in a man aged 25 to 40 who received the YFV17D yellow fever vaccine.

Here the CDR3 DNA reads TGTGCCAGCAGCCAAGAAGACAGAAAGTATCAGCCCCAGCATTTT. Translating gives CASSQEDRKYQPQHF. This chain connects TRBV7-3 to TRBJ1-5; the D gene is possibly TRBD1 (5 bases). V gave up 5 bases and J gave up 5 bases, with 16 bases separating them. The CDR3 is 15 residues long. The germline V gene has CDR1 SGHTA and CDR2 FQGTGA.